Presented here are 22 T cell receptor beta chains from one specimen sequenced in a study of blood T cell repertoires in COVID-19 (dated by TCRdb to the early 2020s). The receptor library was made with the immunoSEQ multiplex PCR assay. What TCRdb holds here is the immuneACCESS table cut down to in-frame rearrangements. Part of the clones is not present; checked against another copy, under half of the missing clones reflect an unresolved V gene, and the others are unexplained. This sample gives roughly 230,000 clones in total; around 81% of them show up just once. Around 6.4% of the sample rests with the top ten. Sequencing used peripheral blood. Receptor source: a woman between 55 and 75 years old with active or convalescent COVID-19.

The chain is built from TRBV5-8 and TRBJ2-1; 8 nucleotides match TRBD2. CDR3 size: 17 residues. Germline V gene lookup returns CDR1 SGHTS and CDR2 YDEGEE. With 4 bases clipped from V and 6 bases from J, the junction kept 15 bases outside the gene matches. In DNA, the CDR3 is TGTGCCAGCAGCCCCCGGATAGGCCGCGGGGGGATCAATGAGCAGTTCTTC. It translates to CASSPRIGRGGINEQFF.

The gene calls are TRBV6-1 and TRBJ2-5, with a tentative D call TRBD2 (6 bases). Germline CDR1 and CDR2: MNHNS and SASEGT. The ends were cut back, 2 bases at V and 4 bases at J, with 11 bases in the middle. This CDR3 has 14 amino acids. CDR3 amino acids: CASSERGGVETQYF. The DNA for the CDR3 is TGTGCCAGCAGTGAACGTGGAGGGGTAGAGACCCAGTACTTC.

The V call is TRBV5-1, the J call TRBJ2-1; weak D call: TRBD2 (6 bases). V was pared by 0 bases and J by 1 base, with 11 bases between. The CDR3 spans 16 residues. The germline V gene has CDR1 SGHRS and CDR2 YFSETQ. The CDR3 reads CASSLAGDRSYNEQFF. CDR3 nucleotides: TGCGCCAGCAGCTTGGCGGGAGACCGATCCTACAATGAGCAGTTCTTC.

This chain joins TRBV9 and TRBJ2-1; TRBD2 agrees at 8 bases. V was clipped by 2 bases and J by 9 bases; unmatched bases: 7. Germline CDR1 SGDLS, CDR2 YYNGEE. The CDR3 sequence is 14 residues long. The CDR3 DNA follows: TGTGCCAGCAGCGTCGACGGGGGGGCAGGTGAGCAGTTCTTC. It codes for CASSVDGGAGEQFF.

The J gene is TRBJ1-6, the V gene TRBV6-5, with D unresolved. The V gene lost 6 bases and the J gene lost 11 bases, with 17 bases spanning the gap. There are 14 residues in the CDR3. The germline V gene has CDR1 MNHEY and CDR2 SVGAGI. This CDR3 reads CASRLPGSLTPLHF. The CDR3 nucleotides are TGTGCCAGCAGACTACCCGGGTCTCTTACACCCCTCCACTTT.

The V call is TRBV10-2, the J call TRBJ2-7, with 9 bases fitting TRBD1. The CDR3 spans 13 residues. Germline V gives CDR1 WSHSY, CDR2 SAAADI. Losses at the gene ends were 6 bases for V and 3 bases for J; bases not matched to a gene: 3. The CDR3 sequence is CASRRGQGYEQYF. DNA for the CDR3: TGCGCCAGCAGGCGGGGACAGGGCTACGAGCAGTACTTC.

CDR3: CASSWRLAGASGETQYF. The CDR3 DNA is TGCGCCAGCAGCTGGAGACTAGCGGGAGCCTCAGGGGAGACCCAGTACTTC. The chain couples TRBV5-1 to TRBJ2-5, with 12 bases lining up with TRBD2. There are 17 residues in the CDR3. The junction had 11 bases not matched to a gene; V was cut back by 3 bases and J by 5 bases. The germline gives CDR1 SGHRS, CDR2 YFSETQ. The whole variable domain, filled in from reference TRBV5-1 and TRBJ2-5, reads KAGVTQTPRYLIKTRGQQVTLSCSPISGHRSVSWYQQTPGQGLQFLFEYFSETQRNKGNFPGRFSGRQFSNSRSEMNVSTLELGDSALYLCASSWRLAGASGETQYFGPGTRLLVL.

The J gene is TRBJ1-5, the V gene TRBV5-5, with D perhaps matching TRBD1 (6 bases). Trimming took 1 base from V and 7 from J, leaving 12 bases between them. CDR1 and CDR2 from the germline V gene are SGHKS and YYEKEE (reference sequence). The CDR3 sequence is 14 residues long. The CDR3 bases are TGTGCCAGCAGCTTGTGGGGGCCAGAACAGCCCCAGCATTTT. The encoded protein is CASSLWGPEQPQHF.

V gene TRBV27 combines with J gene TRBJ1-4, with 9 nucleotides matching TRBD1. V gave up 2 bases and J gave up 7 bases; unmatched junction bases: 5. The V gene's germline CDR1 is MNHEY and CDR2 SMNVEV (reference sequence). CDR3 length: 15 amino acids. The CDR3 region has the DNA TGTGCCAGCAGTTTAGCGACAGGGGGGCGTGAAAAACTGTTTTTT. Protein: CASSLATGGREKLFF. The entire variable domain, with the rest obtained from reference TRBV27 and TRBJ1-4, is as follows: EAQVTQNPRYLITVTGKKLTVTCSQNMNHEYMSWYRQDPGLGLRQIYYSMNVEVTDKGDVPEGYKVSRKEKRNFPLILESPSPNQTSLYFCASSLATGGREKLFFGSGTQLSVL.

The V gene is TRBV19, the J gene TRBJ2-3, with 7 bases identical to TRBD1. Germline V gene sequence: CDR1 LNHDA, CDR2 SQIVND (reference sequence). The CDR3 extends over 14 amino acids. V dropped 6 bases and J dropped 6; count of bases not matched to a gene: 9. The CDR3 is CASSQSGQSDTQYF. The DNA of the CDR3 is TGTGCCAGTAGCCAATCGGGACAGTCGGATACGCAGTATTTT.

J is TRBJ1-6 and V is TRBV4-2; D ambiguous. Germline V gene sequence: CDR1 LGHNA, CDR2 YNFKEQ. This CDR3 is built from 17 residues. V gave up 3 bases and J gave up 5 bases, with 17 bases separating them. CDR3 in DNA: TGTGCCAGCAGCCAGGTGCAGGAGGAATCACATAATTCACCCCTCCACTTT. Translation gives CASSQVQEESHNSPLHF.

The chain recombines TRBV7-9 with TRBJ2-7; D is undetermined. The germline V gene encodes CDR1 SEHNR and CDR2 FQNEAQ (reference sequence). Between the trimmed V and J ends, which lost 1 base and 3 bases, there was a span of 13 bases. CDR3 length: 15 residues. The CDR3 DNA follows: TGTGCCAGCAGCTTAGAGGCCGACTCTCGCTACGAGCAGTACTTC. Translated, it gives CASSLEADSRYEQYF.

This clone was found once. CDR3 bases: TGCGCCAGCAGCTTGGGGACAGGGGCTTACTACGAGCAGTACGTC. It codes for CASSLGTGAYYEQYV. J is TRBJ2-7 and V is TRBV5-1; TRBD1 matches 9 bases. Trimming at V came to 0 bases and at J to 3 bases, leaving 4 bases not matched to a gene. This CDR3 spans 15 amino acids. Germline values: CDR1 SGHRS, CDR2 YFSETQ.

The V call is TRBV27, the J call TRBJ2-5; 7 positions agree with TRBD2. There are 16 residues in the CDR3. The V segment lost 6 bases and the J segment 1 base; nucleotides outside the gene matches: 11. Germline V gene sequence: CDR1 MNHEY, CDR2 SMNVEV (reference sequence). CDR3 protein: CASSHLKRDIQETQYF. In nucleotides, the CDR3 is TGTGCCAGCAGCCACCTGAAGCGGGATATCCAAGAGACCCAGTACTTC.

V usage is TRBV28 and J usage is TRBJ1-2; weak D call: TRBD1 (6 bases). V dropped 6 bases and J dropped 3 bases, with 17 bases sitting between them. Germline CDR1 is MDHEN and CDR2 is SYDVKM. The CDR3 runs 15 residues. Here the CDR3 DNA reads TGTGCCAGCAGGGACATCCTAGGGGGATACTATGGCTACACCTTC. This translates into CASRDILGGYYGYTF.

CDR3 protein: CASSSADEKLFF. The CDR3 DNA follows: TGTGCCAGCTCATCAGCGGATGAAAAACTGTTTTTT. V gene TRBV18 combines with J gene TRBJ1-4, with no clear D. CDR1 is KGHSH, CDR2 LQKENI, per germline. The V end lost 5 bases, the J end lost 6 bases, and 7 bases lay between the germline ends. The CDR3 spans 12 residues.

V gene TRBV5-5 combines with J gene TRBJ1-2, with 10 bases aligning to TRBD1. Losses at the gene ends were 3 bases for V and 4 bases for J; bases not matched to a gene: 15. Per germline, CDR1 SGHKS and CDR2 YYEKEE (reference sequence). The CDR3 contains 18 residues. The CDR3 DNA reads TGTGCCAGCAGCTCCTCACCAGTTCCGGGACAGGGGAGCTATGGCTACACCTTC. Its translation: CASSSSPVPGQGSYGYTF. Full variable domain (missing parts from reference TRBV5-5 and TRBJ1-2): DAGVTQSPTHLIKTRGQQVTLRCSPISGHKSVSWYQQVLGQGPQFIFQYYEKEERGRGNFPDRFSARQFPNYSSELNVNALLLGDSALYLCASSSSPVPGQGSYGYTFGSGTRLTVV.

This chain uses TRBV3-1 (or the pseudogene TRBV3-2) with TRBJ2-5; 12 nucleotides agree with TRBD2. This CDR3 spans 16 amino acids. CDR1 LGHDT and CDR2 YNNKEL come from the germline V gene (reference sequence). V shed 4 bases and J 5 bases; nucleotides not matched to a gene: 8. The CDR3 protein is CASSLTAGTSGETQYF. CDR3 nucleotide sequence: TGTGCCAGCAGCCTAACCGCCGGGACTAGCGGGGAGACCCAGTACTTC.

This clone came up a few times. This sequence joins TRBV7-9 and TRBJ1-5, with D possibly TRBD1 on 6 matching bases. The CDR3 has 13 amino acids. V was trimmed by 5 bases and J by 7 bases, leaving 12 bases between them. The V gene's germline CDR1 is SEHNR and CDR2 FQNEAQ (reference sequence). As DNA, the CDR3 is TGTGCCAGCAGCCTTACAGGGATCCAGCCCCAGCATTTT. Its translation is CASSLTGIQPQHF.

CDR3 sequence reads: CATSGQVGQGRSPLHF. Written as DNA, the CDR3 is TGTGCCACCAGCGGCCAGGTGGGCCAGGGGCGATCACCCCTCCACTTT. V usage is TRBV15 and J usage is TRBJ1-6; the D gene is possibly TRBD1 (6 bases). Trimming pared 5 bases from V and 10 bases from J, leaving 21 bases between. Per germline, CDR1 LNHNV and CDR2 YYDKDF (reference sequence). This CDR3 has 16 residues.

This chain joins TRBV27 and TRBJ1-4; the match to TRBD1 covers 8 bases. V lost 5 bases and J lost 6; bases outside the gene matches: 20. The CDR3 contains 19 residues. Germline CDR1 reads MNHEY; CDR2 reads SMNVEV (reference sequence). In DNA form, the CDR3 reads TGTGCCAGCAGTCCCCTCGGTACAGGGGGACCCCGAACCTATGAAAAACTGTTTTTT. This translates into CASSPLGTGGPRTYEKLFF.

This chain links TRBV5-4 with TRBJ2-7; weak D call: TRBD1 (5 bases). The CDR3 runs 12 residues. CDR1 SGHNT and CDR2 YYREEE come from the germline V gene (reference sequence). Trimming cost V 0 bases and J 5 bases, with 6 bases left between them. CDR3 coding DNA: TGTGCCAGCAGCTTGGCAGGGAACGAGCAGTACGTC. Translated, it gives CASSLAGNEQYV.